The TCR beta chain under discussion was sequenced for a study of blood T cell repertoires in COVID-19 (dated by TCRdb to between 2020 and 2021). For context, the study as a whole: The collaborator samples originated in the United States, Italy and Spain and spanned the acute and convalescent phases of COVID-19. The material from the prospective study consisted of cDNA or gDNA derived from T cells, B-cell-depleted T cells, or PBMCs. Subjects who had been exposed to COVID-19, were actively infected with it, or had recovered from it provided the deeply sampled blood TCRbeta repertoires that made up the dataset. The repertoires were made available in a free public database intended to serve as a resource for research on the immune response to SARS-CoV-2. The samples were drawn from the first 160 participants of the ongoing ImmuneRACE study and from 1,200 or so subjects provided by 6 global collaborators. Sample metadata almost always included a de-identified subject ID, COVID-19 status, age in years and sex. Where available, HLA class I and class II types were taken from metadata supplied by the sample provider and were not determined by assay-based typing. Study-level results and caveats: Clinical and demographic metadata were provided uncurated, with the amount varying by source and participant.

In regard to this clone: The specificity of this receptor is unknown. No qualities accompany the bases; no much larger clone lies one base away.

TCRbeta CDR3 regions were amplified from genomic DNA by means of the immunoSEQ Assay, a bias-controlled multiplex PCR. For the original study's pipeline: Within the assay, amplification of reference gene primers was used to estimate how many nucleated cells each sample contained. Sequence reads were collapsed and filtered to measure the absolute abundance of every unique TCRbeta CDR3 rearrangement. For each sample, productive Simpson clonality was calculated by taking the square root of Simpson's diversity index across productive rearrangements. TCRdb retrieved this table from immuneACCESS and kept in-frame rearrangements only. Not all clones are present; in checked studies, unresolved V genes account for under half, and no reason is known for the remainder. D and trimming come from the DNA, and the V and J calls and clone size come from that table. The sample table holds more than 65,000 clones, of which more than 60% were seen once. Jointly, the top ten make up around 10% of the sample.

Each collaborating institution followed its own protocols to collect whole blood in K2EDTA tubes. Collaborator samples were shipped for TCRbeta analysis as frozen whole blood, isolated PBMCs, or DNA extracted from either sample type. This receptor was taken from a woman aged 50 to 60 with acute or convalescent COVID-19. The sequenced sample consisted of peripheral blood.

The sequence in DNA is TGTGCCAGCAGCTCCTCCCCCGCGGGGGGGCCAGATACGCAGTATTTT. Its translation is CASSSSPAGGPDTQYF. The chain was built from TRBV7-3 and TRBJ2-3; 9 junctional bases match TRBD2. For this chain, trimming is 4 bases at the V end and 4 bases at the J end, and the number of junction bases without a gene match is 9. Counted from cysteine to phenylalanine, this CDR3 has 16 amino acids. The kept DNA is CDR3 alone, 48 bases in frame from the first base. For CDR1 and CDR2, the germline V gene lists SGHTA and FQGTGA. With the rest looked up from the reference TRBV7-3 and TRBJ2-3 genes rather than sequenced, the full variable domain is GAGVSQTPSNKVTEKGKYVELRCDPISGHTALYWYRQSLGQGPEFLIYFQGTGAADDSGLPNDRFFAVRPEGSVSTLKIQRTERGDSAVYLCASSSSPAGGPDTQYFGPGTRLTVL.